The 29 T cell receptor beta chains presented below share a single source sample, sequenced in a study of spatial heterogeneity in lung cancer. TCRdb re-called the 5' RACE reads with MiXCR, one entry per CDR3 protein. This sample carries roughly 60,000 distinct CDR3 sequences, 7.5% to 8.5% of them seen once, and the ten largest clones take approximately 15%. Sample time point: sample taken at primary tumor resection. The sequenced material consisted of unsorted whole RNA from tumor, nontumor lung or frozen PBMC. This specimen consisted of PBMCs, obtained at surgery. These receptors were obtained from a female donor with early-stage non-small cell lung cancer.

This clonotype was seen ten or more times. CDR3 region: CASSPGTHQETQYF. DNA for the CDR3: TGTGCCAGCAGCCCCGGGACTCATCAAGAGACCCAGTACTTC. The J gene is TRBJ2-5, the V gene TRBV7-8; D perhaps matches TRBD2 (6 bases). Germline V gene lookup returns CDR1 SGHVS and CDR2 FQNEAQ. The V and J ends lost 5 bases and 2 bases respectively, with 12 bases between them. This CDR3 spans 14 amino acids.

This clonotype was detected only a few times. The genes are TRBV28 and TRBJ2-7; D not certain. V lost 6 bases to trimming and J lost 5 bases, with 11 bases between them. Germline lookup yields CDR1 MDHEN and CDR2 SYDVKM. The CDR3 sequence is 12 residues long. In DNA, the CDR3 is TGTGCCAGCAGCGCTGGCCCCCACGAGCAGTACGTC. It specifies CASSAGPHEQYV.

There are many counts of this clonotype. The chain links TRBV4-2 to TRBJ1-2, with 9 bases fitting TRBD1. Germline-derived CDR1 and CDR2 are LGHNA and YNFKEQ. This CDR3 spans 15 amino acids. Germline trimming cut 7 bases from V and 2 bases from J; bases unmatched to any gene: 8. CDR3 loop: CASTPEGQGNYGYTF. Here the CDR3 DNA reads TGTGCCAGCACCCCCGAGGGACAGGGCAACTATGGCTACACCTTC.

V gene TRBV4-2 combines with J gene TRBJ1-2; D may be TRBD1 (6 bases). This CDR3 has 15 amino acids. Germline V gene data show CDR1 as LGHNA and CDR2 as YNFKEQ. Trimming pared 0 bases from V and 3 bases from J, leaving 11 bases between. CDR3 DNA: TGTGCCAGCAGCCAAGAACAGGGACGCGACTATGGCTACACCTTC. Amino acids: CASSQEQGRDYGYTF.

This chain joins TRBV28 and TRBJ1-2, with 9 bases matching TRBD1. V lost 8 bases, J lost 7 bases, and 14 bases stayed unmatched. CDR3 size: 15 residues. Germline loops: CDR1 MDHEN, CDR2 SYDVKM. The CDR3 DNA reads as TGTGCCAGCGGAGGCCCGGGACAGGGTCCCAGTGGCTACACCTTC. It yields the protein CASGGPGQGPSGYTF.

This sequence joins TRBV7-9 and TRBJ2-1; TRBD2 matches at 8 bases. This CDR3 contains 14 residues. From germline, CDR1 is SEHNR and CDR2 FQNEAQ (reference sequence). Trimming removed 1 base from V and 9 bases from J; junction bases left unmatched: 5. The CDR3 loop is CASSLGWTSSEQFF. CDR3 nucleotide sequence: TGTGCCAGCAGCTTAGGTTGGACTAGCTCTGAGCAGTTCTTC.

This clonotype was picked up many times. V is TRBV3-1 and J is TRBJ1-1, with TRBD1 as a possible D gene (6 bases). The CDR3 sequence is 14 residues long. Germline V CDR1 and CDR2: LGHDT, YNNKEL (reference sequence). Trimming cost V 7 bases and J 0 bases, with 12 bases left between them. CDR3 coding DNA: TGTGCCAGCAAACCGGGGGCTGTGAACACTGAAGCTTTCTTT. Amino acids: CASKPGAVNTEAFF.

This clonotype was detected many times. This rearrangement joins TRBV6-5 to TRBJ1-5; D unclear. CDR1 and CDR2 (germline): MNHEY, SVGAGI. Trimming left V 0 bases short and J 7 bases short, with 10 bases between. CDR3 length: 14 amino acids. Here the CDR3 DNA reads TGTGCCAGCAGTTACTCGGGAGGAGGACAGCCCCAGCATTTT. The encoded protein is CASSYSGGGQPQHF.

In this sample, this clonotype turned up many times. The chain uses TRBV20-1 and TRBJ2-2; D is perhaps TRBD2 (6 bases). Trimming left V 2 bases short and J 0 bases short, with 10 bases between. There are 15 residues in the CDR3. Germline V gene sequence: CDR1 DFQATT, CDR2 SNEGSKA (reference sequence). This CDR3 reads CSARTLATNTGELFF. The DNA of the CDR3 is TGCAGTGCTAGAACGCTAGCGACGAACACCGGGGAGCTGTTTTTT.

The rearrangement joins TRBV5-5 to TRBJ1-1; a possible D gene is TRBD1 (5 bases). The CDR3 contains 14 residues. Germline V CDR1 and CDR2: SGHKS, YYEKEE (reference sequence). The V end was cut by 2 bases, the J end by 10 bases, with 18 bases between. CDR3 loop: CASSFVRDQRGAFF. CDR3 nucleotide sequence: TGTGCCAGCAGCTTCGTAAGGGACCAGAGGGGAGCTTTCTTT.

This clonotype is categorized as medium-sized. This chain connects TRBV7-2 to TRBJ2-1; D tentatively reads TRBD1 or TRBD2 (6 bases each). V was clipped by 5 bases and J by 4 bases, with 15 bases between them. Germline CDR1 and CDR2: SGHTA and FQGNSA. This CDR3 has 15 amino acids. CDR3: CASSPQTGAYNEQFF. CDR3 coding DNA: TGTGCCAGCAGCCCCCAGACGGGGGCTTACAATGAGCAGTTCTTC.

There are a few counts of this clonotype. The chain has TRBV19 and TRBJ2-6; D uncertain. V was cut by 4 bases and J by 0 bases, with 7 bases left in between. Looked up from germline, CDR1 is LNHDA and CDR2 is SQIVND (reference sequence). This CDR3 is 15 amino acids long. In DNA form, the CDR3 reads TGTGCCAGTAGTAGTGGAACCTCTGGGGCCAACGTCCTGACTTTC. As protein: CASSSGTSGANVLTF.

Many counts were recorded for this clonotype. This chain links TRBV12-3 or TRBV12-4 with TRBJ1-2; no definite D call. The CDR3 extends over 13 amino acids. V was pared by 6 bases and J by 4 bases, with 12 bases between. The CDR3 nucleotides read TGTGCCAGCAGCCCGGGGAGGGCCTATGGCTACACCTTC. This translates into CASSPGRAYGYTF.

This clonotype turned up a few times. V is TRBV6-5 and J is TRBJ2-1, with 8 nucleotides matching TRBD2. The CDR3 is made up of 15 amino acids. J was trimmed by 7 bases and V by 2 bases; bases with no gene match: 7. Germline CDR1 MNHEY, CDR2 SVGAGI. CDR3 DNA sequence: TGTGCCAGCAGTTACGGCGGGGGGCGAGAAAATGAGCAGTTCTTC. It codes for CASSYGGGRENEQFF.

This clonotype was detected many times. The chain links TRBV30 to TRBJ1-4, with 11 bases fitting TRBD1. The CDR3 contains 15 residues. J gave up 6 bases and V 1 base, and 4 bases lay outside the gene matches. Germline CDR1 GTSNPN, CDR2 SVGIG (reference sequence). The CDR3 loop reads CAWSGTGGADEKLFF. CDR3 bases: TGTGCCTGGAGTGGGACAGGGGGCGCGGATGAAAAACTGTTTTTT.

This clonotype showed up many times. The rearrangement links TRBV29-1 to TRBJ2-2, with 8 positions matching TRBD1. The CDR3 consists of 14 residues. Germline CDR1 SQVTM, CDR2 ANQGSEA. V trimming: 5 bases; J trimming: 3 bases; junction bases outside the gene matches: 5. The CDR3 here is CSVPGGGDTGELFF. The CDR3 DNA follows: TGCAGCGTTCCAGGGGGCGGCGACACCGGGGAGCTGTTTTTT.

This clonotype has a count of ten or more. The chain employs TRBV29-1 and TRBJ1-4; D perhaps matches TRBD1 (5 bases). Trimming removed 4 bases at V and 5 bases at J, with 8 bases between. CDR3 length: 12 residues. Germline lookup yields CDR1 SQVTM and CDR2 ANQGSEA. This CDR3 reads CSVVGDNEKLFF. The CDR3 bases are TGCAGCGTTGTAGGGGACAATGAAAAACTGTTTTTT. Variable domain in full (rest from reference TRBV29-1 and TRBJ1-4): SAVISQKPSRDICQRGTSLTIQCQVDSQVTMMFWYRQQPGQSLTLIATANQGSEATYESGFVIDKFPISRPNLTFSTLTVSNMSPEDSSIYLCSVVGDNEKLFFGSGTQLSVL.

The chain links TRBV5-4 to TRBJ2-3, with 7 nucleotides matching TRBD2. The V gene's germline CDR1 is SGHNT and CDR2 YYREEE (reference sequence). V lost 6 bases and J lost 2; bases outside the gene matches: 12. This CDR3 spans 16 amino acids. The CDR3 DNA follows: TGTGCCAGCAAAAGTCGGACCGGGACTACCACAGATACGCAGTATTTT. Translated: CASKSRTGTTTDTQYF.

This clonotype has just a few counts. V usage is TRBV28 and J usage is TRBJ1-5; no clear D. There are 14 residues in the CDR3. V was pared by 5 bases and J by 6 bases, with 14 bases between. The germline V gene encodes CDR1 MDHEN and CDR2 SYDVKM. The CDR3 nucleotides are TGTGCCAGCAGTCTATCGGGTCTGGTTCAGCCCCAGCATTTT. The encoded protein is CASSLSGLVQPQHF.

The V call is TRBV10-3, the J call TRBJ2-1; 14 bases are shared with TRBD2. V gave up 6 bases and J gave up 9 bases; unmatched junction bases: 7. Germline V gives CDR1 ENHRY, CDR2 SYGVKD. This CDR3 has 15 amino acids. The CDR3 coding sequence is TGTGCCATCAGCCCGGGACTAGCGGGAGTACCTGAGCAGTTCTTC. Translation gives CAISPGLAGVPEQFF.

This clonotype turned up a few times. The chain joins TRBV30 to TRBJ1-5, with D perhaps TRBD1 (6 bases). Germline CDR1 and CDR2: GTSNPN and SVGIG (reference sequence). V lost 7 bases and J lost 8, with 18 bases in between. The CDR3 sequence is 13 residues long. CDR3 in DNA: TGTGCCTACTCCGGGGGGGCGCGGGAGCCCCAGCATTTT. This codes for CAYSGGAREPQHF.

This chain joins TRBV20-1 and TRBJ1-4, with D possibly matching TRBD1 (5 bases). The germline gives CDR1 DFQATT, CDR2 SNEGSKA (reference sequence). V lost 1 base to trimming and J lost 3 bases, with 15 bases between them. CDR3 length equals 16 residues. The DNA of the CDR3 is TGCAGTGCTAGAGCCCTCCGGGGGACGGCTAATGAAAAACTGTTTTTT. This codes for CSARALRGTANEKLFF.

This clonotype was seen a few times. The chain combines TRBV3-1 with TRBJ1-4; 7 bases are a match to TRBD1. Germline V lookup: CDR1 LGHDT, CDR2 YNNKEL (reference sequence). CDR3 length equals 15 residues. V dropped 2 bases and J dropped 8; count of bases not matched to a gene: 8. The CDR3 region has the DNA TGTGCCAGCAGCCAAACGACAGGGCGGGGGGAAAAACTGTTTTTT. Translation: CASSQTTGRGEKLFF.

This clonotype occurred many times. V is TRBV12-3 or TRBV12-4 and J is TRBJ2-2; a possible D gene is TRBD2 (7 bases). The CDR3 extends over 15 amino acids. Trimming shortened V by 8 bases and J by 0 bases, and 13 bases separated the two germline ends. CDR3 in DNA: TGTGCCAGCCTCCGGGGGGCCTCGAACACCGGGGAGCTGTTTTTT. Translated: CASLRGASNTGELFF.

This clonotype came up a few times. This chain joins TRBV6-2 or TRBV6-3 and TRBJ2-7, with 10 bases fitting TRBD1. The trim removed 7 bases at V and 9 bases at J, leaving 6 bases unmatched. Per the germline V gene, CDR1 is MNHEY and CDR2 is SVGEGT. The CDR3 length is 12 residues. As DNA, the CDR3 is TGTGCCAGCAAGGGACAGGGGTTTAGGCAGTACTTC. Protein sequence: CASKGQGFRQYF.

This clonotype has ten or more counts. The chain employs TRBV20-1 and TRBJ1-2; D not certain. The V and J ends lost 2 bases and 1 base respectively, with 14 bases between them. Germline V CDR1 and CDR2: DFQATT, SNEGSKA (reference sequence). CDR3 length: 15 amino acids. DNA for the CDR3: TGCAGTGCTAGAATAGCAGGCTTCTTTAACTATGGCTACACCTTC. Protein: CSARIAGFFNYGYTF.

This clonotype was seen only a few times. The genes are TRBV9 and TRBJ2-1; 8 bases agree with TRBD1. The CDR3 runs 14 residues. In germline, CDR1 is SGDLS, CDR2 YYNGEE. The V and J ends lost 4 bases and 9 bases, in that order; junction bases with no gene match: 9. CDR3 in DNA: TGTGCCAGCAGCCTTTCACAGGGGGGCGGTGAGCAGTTCTTC. It encodes CASSLSQGGGEQFF. The full variable domain, its missing parts supplied by reference TRBV9 and TRBJ2-1, is DSGVTQTPKHLITATGQRVTLRCSPRSGDLSVYWYQQSLDQGLQFLIQYYNGEERAKGNILERFSAQQFPDLHSELNLSSLELGDSALYFCASSLSQGGGEQFFGPGTRLTVL.

With regard to this clonotype: This sequence may be a read error, since a much larger clone differs from it by one base. The rearrangement joins TRBV11-2 to TRBJ1-1; tentatively, D is TRBD1 (5 bases). CDR1 and CDR2 (germline): SGHAT, FQNNGV. The length of the CDR3 is 14 residues. The CDR3 DNA sequence: TGTGCCAGCAGCTTAAAGGGGTCCGGCACTGAAGCTTCCTTT. Translating it yields CASSLKGSGTEASF.

Sample share makes this clonotype medium-sized. The rearrangement links TRBV12-3 or TRBV12-4 to TRBJ1-1, with D hard to call. Trimming cost V 4 bases and J 0 bases, with 6 bases left between them. The CDR3 has 13 amino acids. The CDR3 sequence: CASSSELNTEAFF. In DNA, the CDR3 is TGTGCCAGCAGTTCAGAGCTGAACACTGAAGCTTTCTTT.